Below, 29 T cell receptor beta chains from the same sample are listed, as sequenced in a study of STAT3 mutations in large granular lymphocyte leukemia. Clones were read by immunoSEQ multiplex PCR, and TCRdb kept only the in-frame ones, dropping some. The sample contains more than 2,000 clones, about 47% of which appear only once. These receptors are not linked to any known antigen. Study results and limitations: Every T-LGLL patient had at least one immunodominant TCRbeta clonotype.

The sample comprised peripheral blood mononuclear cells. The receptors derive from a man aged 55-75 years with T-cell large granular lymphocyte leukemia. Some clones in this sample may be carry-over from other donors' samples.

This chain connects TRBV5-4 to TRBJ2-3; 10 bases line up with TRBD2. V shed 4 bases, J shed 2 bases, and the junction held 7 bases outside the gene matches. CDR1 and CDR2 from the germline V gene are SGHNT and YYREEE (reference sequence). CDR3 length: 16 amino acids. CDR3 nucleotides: TGTGCCAGCAGCCCCTACCTAGCGGGGGACACAGATACGCAGTATTTT. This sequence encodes CASSPYLAGDTDTQYF.

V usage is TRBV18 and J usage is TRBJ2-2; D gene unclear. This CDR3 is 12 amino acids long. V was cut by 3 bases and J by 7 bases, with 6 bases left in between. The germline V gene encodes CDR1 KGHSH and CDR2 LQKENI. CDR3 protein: CASSPLNGELFF. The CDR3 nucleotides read TGTGCCAGCTCACCCCTGAACGGGGAGCTGTTTTTT.

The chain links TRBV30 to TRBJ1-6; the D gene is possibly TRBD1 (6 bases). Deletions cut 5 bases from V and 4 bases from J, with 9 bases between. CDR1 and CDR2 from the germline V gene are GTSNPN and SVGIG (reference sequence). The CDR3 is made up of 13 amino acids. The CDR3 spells CAWEGQYNSPLHF. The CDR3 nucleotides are TGTGCCTGGGAAGGACAGTATAATTCACCCCTCCACTTT.

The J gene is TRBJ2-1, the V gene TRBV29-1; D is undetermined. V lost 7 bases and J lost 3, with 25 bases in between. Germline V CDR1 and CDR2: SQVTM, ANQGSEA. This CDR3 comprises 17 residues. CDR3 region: CSARWASSANFYNEQFF. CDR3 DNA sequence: TGCAGCGCGAGGTGGGCCTCATCTGCCAACTTCTACAATGAGCAGTTCTTC.

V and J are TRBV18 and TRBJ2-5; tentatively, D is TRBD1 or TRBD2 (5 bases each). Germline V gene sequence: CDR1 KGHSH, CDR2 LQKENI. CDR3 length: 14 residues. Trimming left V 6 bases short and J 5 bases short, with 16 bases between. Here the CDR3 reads CASSPVDSGETQYF. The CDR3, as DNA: TGTGCCAGCTCGCCGGTTGACAGCGGTGAGACCCAGTACTTC.

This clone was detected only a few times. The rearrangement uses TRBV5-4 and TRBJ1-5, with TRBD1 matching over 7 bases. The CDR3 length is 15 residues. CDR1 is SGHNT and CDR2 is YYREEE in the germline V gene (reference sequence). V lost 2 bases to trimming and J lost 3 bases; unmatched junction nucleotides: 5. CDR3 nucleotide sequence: TGTGCCAGCAGCTTAGGAGGGGGCTCCAATCAGCCCCAGCATTTT. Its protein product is CASSLGGGSNQPQHF.

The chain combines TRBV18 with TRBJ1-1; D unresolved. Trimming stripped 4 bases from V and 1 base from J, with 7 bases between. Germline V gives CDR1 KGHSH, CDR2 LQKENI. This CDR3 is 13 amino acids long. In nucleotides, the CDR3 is TGTGCCAGCTCACTCCTCGCGAACACTGAAGCTTTCTTT. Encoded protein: CASSLLANTEAFF.

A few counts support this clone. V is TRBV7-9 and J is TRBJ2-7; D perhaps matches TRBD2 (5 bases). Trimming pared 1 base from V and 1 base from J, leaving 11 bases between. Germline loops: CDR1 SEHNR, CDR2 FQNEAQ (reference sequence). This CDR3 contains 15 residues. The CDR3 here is CASSLEGLASYEQYF. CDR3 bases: TGTGCCAGCAGCTTAGAGGGTTTAGCGTCCTACGAGCAGTACTTC.

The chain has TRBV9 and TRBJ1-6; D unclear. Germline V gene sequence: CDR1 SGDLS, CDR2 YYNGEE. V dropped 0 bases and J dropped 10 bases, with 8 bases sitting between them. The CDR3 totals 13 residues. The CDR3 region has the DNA TGTGCCAGCAGCGTAGAGGGAGCGTCACCCCTCCACTTT. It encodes CASSVEGASPLHF. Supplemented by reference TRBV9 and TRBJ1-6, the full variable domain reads DSGVTQTPKHLITATGQRVTLRCSPRSGDLSVYWYQQSLDQGLQFLIQYYNGEERAKGNILERFSAQQFPDLHSELNLSSLELGDSALYFCASSVEGASPLHFGNGTRLTVT.

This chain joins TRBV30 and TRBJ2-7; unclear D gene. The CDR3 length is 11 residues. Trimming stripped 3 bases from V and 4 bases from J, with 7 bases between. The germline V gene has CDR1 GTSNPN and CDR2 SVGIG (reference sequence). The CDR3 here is CAWSDAYEQYF. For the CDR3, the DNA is TGTGCCTGGAGCGATGCGTACGAGCAGTACTTC.

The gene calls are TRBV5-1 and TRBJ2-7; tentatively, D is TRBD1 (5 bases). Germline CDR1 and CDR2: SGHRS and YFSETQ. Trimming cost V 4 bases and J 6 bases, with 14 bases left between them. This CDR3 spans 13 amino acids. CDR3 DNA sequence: TGCGCCAGCAGCCAGACAGTTACGGGCGAGCAGTACTTC. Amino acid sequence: CASSQTVTGEQYF.

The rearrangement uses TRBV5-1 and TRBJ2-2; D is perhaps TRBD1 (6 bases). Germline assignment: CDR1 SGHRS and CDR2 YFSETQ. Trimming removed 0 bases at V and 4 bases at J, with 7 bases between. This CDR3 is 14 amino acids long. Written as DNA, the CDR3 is TGCGCCAGCAGCTTGGCAGGGGCCACCGGGGAGCTGTTTTTT. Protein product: CASSLAGATGELFF.

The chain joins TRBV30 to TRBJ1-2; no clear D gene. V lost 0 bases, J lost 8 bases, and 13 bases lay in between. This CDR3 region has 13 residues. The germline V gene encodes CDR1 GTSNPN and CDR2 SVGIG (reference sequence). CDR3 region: CAWSVDFQSGYTF. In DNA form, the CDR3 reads TGTGCCTGGAGTGTAGACTTCCAAAGCGGCTACACCTTC. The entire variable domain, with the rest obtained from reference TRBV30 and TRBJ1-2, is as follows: SQTIHQWPATLVQPVGSPLSLECTVEGTSNPNLYWYRQAAGRGLQLLFYSVGIGQISSEVPQNLSASRPQDRQFILSSKKLLLSDSGFYLCAWSVDFQSGYTFGSGTRLTVV.

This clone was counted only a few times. The CDR3 protein is CASSRLGPDGYTF. In nucleotides, the CDR3 is TGTGCCAGCAGCCGATTGGGACCGGATGGCTACACCTTC. This rearrangement joins TRBV14 to TRBJ1-2; weak D call: TRBD1 (5 bases). V was pared by 4 bases and J by 6 bases, with 12 bases between. The CDR3 runs 13 residues. Germline V gives CDR1 SGHDN, CDR2 FVKESK.

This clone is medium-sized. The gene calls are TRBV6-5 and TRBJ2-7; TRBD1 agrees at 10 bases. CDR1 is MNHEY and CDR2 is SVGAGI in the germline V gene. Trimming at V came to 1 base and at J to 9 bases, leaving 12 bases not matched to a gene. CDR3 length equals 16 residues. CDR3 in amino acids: CASSYWKVDRGLRQYF. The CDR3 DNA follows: TGTGCCAGCAGTTACTGGAAGGTGGACAGGGGGTTAAGGCAGTACTTC.

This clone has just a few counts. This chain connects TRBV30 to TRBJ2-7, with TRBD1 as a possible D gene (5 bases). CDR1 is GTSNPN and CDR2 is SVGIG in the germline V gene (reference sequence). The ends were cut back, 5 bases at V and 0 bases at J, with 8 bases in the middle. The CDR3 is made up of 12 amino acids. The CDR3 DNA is TGTGCCTGGGGGGCCCACTCCTACGAGCAGTACTTC. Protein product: CAWGAHSYEQYF.

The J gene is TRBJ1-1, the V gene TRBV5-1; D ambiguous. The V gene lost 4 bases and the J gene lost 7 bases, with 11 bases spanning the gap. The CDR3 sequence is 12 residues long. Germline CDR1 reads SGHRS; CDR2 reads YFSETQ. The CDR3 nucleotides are TGCGCCAGCAGCCAGACACAGTTTGAAGCTTTCTTT. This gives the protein CASSQTQFEAFF.

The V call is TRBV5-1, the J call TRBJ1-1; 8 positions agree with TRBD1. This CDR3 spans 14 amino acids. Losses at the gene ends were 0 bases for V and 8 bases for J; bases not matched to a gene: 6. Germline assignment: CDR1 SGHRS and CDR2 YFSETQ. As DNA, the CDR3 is TGCGCCAGCAGCTTGGGGGGGACAGGAGAGGAAGCTTTCTTT. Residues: CASSLGGTGEEAFF.

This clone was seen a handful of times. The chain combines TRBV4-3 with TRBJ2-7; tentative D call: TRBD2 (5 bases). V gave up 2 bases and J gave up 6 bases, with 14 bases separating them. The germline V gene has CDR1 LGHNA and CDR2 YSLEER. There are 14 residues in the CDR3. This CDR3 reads CASSQTGLGAEQYF. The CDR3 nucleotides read TGCGCCAGCAGCCAAACGGGCCTGGGAGCCGAGCAGTACTTC.

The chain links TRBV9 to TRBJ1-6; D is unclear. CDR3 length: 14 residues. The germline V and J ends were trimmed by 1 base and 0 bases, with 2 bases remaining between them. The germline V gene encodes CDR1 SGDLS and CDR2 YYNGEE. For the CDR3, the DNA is TGTGCCAGCAGCGTACGCTCCTATAATTCACCCCTCCACTTT. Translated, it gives CASSVRSYNSPLHF.

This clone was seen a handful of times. In DNA form, the CDR3 reads TGTGCCTGGAGTGGAAGCTCACCCCTCCACTTT. Translating gives CAWSGSSPLHF. The chain employs TRBV30 and TRBJ1-6; no clear D. The CDR3 has 11 residues. With 1 base removed from V and 10 bases from J, the gap between germline ends came to 5 bases. Per the germline V gene, CDR1 is GTSNPN and CDR2 is SVGIG (reference sequence).

CDR3 DNA sequence: TGTGCCAGCAGCTTGGACCTCTCTGGGGCCAACGTCCTGACTTTC. Translation gives CASSLDLSGANVLTF. The chain is built from TRBV5-4 and TRBJ2-6; D remains unclear. With 0 bases removed from V and 0 bases from J, the gap between germline ends came to 4 bases. This CDR3 contains 15 residues. From germline, CDR1 is SGHNT and CDR2 YYREEE (reference sequence).

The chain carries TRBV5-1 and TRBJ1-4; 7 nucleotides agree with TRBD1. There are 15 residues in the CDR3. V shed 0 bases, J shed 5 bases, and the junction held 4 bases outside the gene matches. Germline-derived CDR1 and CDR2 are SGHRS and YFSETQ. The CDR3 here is CASSLAGTENEKLFF. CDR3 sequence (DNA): TGCGCCAGCAGCTTGGCGGGGACAGAGAATGAAAAACTGTTTTTT. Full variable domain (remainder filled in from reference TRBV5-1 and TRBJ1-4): KAGVTQTPRYLIKTRGQQVTLSCSPISGHRSVSWYQQTPGQGLQFLFEYFSETQRNKGNFPGRFSGRQFSNSRSEMNVSTLELGDSALYLCASSLAGTENEKLFFGSGTQLSVL.

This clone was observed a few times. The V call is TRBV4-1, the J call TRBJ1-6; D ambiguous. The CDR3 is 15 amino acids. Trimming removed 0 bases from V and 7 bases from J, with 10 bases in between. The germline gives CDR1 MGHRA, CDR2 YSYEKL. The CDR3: CASSQEGLGNSPLHF. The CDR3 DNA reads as TGCGCCAGCAGCCAAGAAGGGCTGGGAAATTCACCCCTCCACTTT.

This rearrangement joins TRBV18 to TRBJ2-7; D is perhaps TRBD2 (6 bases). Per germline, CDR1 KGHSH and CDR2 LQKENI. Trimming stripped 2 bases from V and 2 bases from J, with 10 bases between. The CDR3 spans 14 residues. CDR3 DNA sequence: TGTGCCAGCTCACCAGCCGGACTACCCTACGAGCAGTACTTC. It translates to CASSPAGLPYEQYF.

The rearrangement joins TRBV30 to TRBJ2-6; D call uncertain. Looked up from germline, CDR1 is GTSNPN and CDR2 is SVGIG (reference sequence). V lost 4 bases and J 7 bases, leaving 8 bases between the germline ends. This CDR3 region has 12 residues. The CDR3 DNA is TGTGCCTGGAAGGCGGACGCCAACGTCCTGACTTTC. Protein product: CAWKADANVLTF.

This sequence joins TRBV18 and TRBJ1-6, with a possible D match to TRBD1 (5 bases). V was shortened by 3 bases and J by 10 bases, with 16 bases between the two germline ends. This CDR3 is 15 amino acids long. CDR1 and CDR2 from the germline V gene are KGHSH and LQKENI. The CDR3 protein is CASSPSGQGRSPLHF. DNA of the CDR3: TGTGCCAGCTCACCGTCGGGGCAGGGTCGATCACCCCTCCACTTT. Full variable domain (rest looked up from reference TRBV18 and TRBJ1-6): NAGVMQNPRHLVRRRGQEARLRCSPMKGHSHVYWYRQLPEEGLKFMVYLQKENIIDESGMPKERFSAEFPKEGPSILRIQQVVRGDSAAYFCASSPSGQGRSPLHFGNGTRLTVT.

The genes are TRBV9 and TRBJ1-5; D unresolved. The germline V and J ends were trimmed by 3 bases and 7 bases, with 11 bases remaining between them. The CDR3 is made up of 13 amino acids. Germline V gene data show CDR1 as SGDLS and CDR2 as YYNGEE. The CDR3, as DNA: TGTGCCAGCAGCGCCTATTTGGGGCAGCCCCAGCATTTT. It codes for CASSAYLGQPQHF. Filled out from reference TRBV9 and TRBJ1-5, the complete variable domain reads DSGVTQTPKHLITATGQRVTLRCSPRSGDLSVYWYQQSLDQGLQFLIQYYNGEERAKGNILERFSAQQFPDLHSELNLSSLELGDSALYFCASSAYLGQPQHFGDGTRLSIL.

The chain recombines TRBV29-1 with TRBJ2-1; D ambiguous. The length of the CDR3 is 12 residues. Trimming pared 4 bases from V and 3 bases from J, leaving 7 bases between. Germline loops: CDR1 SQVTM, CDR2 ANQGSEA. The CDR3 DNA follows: TGCAGCGTTGGACACTTCTACAATGAGCAGTTCTTC. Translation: CSVGHFYNEQFF.